The 27 T cell receptor beta chains in this list originate from one sample, sequenced in a study of blood T cell repertoires in COVID-19. Only in-frame clones appear in the TCRdb table, and some are missing; sequencing was by immunoSEQ multiplex PCR. The sample has around 300,000 clones; approximately 88% are singletons. The sequenced sample consisted of peripheral blood. The receptors here all came from a young man with active or convalescent COVID-19.

The chain's CDR3 is CASSRRAAGQGEKLFF. In nucleotides, the CDR3 is TGCGCCAGCAGCAGACGGGCCGCGGGACAGGGTGAAAAACTGTTTTTT. The chain combines TRBV5-1 with TRBJ1-4; the match to TRBD1 covers 9 bases. V trimming: 4 bases; J trimming: 7 bases; junction bases outside the gene matches: 11. The CDR3 contains 16 residues. CDR1 and CDR2 (germline): SGHRS, YFSETQ.

The gene calls are TRBV27 and TRBJ1-2; TRBD1 matches at 8 bases. V gave up 2 bases and J gave up 4 bases; unmatched junction bases: 6. CDR3 length: 15 amino acids. Per the germline V gene, CDR1 is MNHEY and CDR2 is SMNVEV (reference sequence). CDR3 in DNA: TGTGCCAGCAGTTTAGCATCAGGGGGCGCCTATGGCTACACCTTC. Amino acid sequence: CASSLASGGAYGYTF.

The count of this clone is one. The chain combines TRBV7-8 with TRBJ2-3, with a weak D call TRBD1 (6 bases). The germline V and J ends were trimmed by 5 bases and 0 bases, with 9 bases remaining between them. The CDR3 runs to 14 residues. Germline lookup yields CDR1 SGHVS and CDR2 FQNEAQ. Written as DNA, the CDR3 is TGTGCCAGCAGCGACAGGTTAAGCACAGATACGCAGTATTTT. Amino acids: CASSDRLSTDTQYF.

The V and J genes are TRBV4-1 and TRBJ1-5; 9 bases map to TRBD1. V shed 2 bases, J shed 5 bases, and the junction held 4 bases outside the gene matches. The CDR3 length is 15 residues. Germline CDR1 is MGHRA and CDR2 is YSYEKL. In DNA form, the CDR3 reads TGCGCCAGCAGCCAAAGGGACAGGGCCGATCAGCCCCAGCATTTT. Translated: CASSQRDRADQPQHF.

The V call is TRBV5-6, the J call TRBJ2-1; perhaps TRBD2 as D (6 bases). The CDR3 runs 13 residues. CDR1 SGHDT and CDR2 YYEEEE come from the germline V gene. V dropped 4 bases and J dropped 9 bases, with 14 bases sitting between them. This CDR3 is CASSRGASGEQFF. The CDR3 bases are TGTGCCAGCAGCCGCGGGGCCTCGGGTGAGCAGTTCTTC.

The chain employs TRBV19 and TRBJ1-4, with D unclear. Between the trimmed V and J ends, which lost 5 bases and 5 bases, there was a span of 9 bases. CDR1 and CDR2 from the germline V gene are LNHDA and SQIVND (reference sequence). This CDR3 has 13 residues. Here the CDR3 DNA reads TGTGCCAGTAGTGGCTACGGGAATGAAAAACTGTTTTTT. Protein: CASSGYGNEKLFF.

This clone showed up many times. The rearrangement uses TRBV5-1 and TRBJ1-2; 10 positions match TRBD1. CDR3 length: 17 amino acids. V trimming: 0 bases; J trimming: 7 bases; junction bases outside the gene matches: 12. Germline CDR1 SGHRS, CDR2 YFSETQ. The CDR3 DNA sequence: TGCGCCAGCAGCTTGGACTCGAGACAGGGGGCGCGAAGTGGCTACACCTTC. Translating it yields CASSLDSRQGARSGYTF. Full variable domain (remainder filled in from reference TRBV5-1 and TRBJ1-2): KAGVTQTPRYLIKTRGQQVTLSCSPISGHRSVSWYQQTPGQGLQFLFEYFSETQRNKGNFPGRFSGRQFSNSRSEMNVSTLELGDSALYLCASSLDSRQGARSGYTFGSGTRLTVV.

The V and J genes are TRBV12-1 and TRBJ2-5; the listed D gene, TRBD2, was not tested against the DNA. TRBV12-1 constitutes a pseudogene. This CDR3 has 18 amino acids. CDR3: CASSFKYCSGGAGETQYF. Here the CDR3 DNA reads TGTGCCAGCAGCTTTAAGTATTGTAGCGGGGGGGCCGGCGAGACCCAGTACTTC.

The V call is TRBV15, the J call TRBJ2-2, with 7 nucleotides matching TRBD2. V shed 0 bases, J shed 5 bases, and the junction held 3 bases outside the gene matches. CDR1 LNHNV and CDR2 YYDKDF come from the germline V gene (reference sequence). The CDR3 contains 15 residues. The CDR3 loop reads CATSRDRAGTGELFF. In DNA, the CDR3 is TGTGCCACCAGCAGAGATCGAGCGGGGACCGGGGAGCTGTTTTTT.

The V gene is TRBV5-6, the J gene TRBJ1-1; tentatively, D is TRBD1 (5 bases). This CDR3 is built from 13 residues. The germline V and J ends were trimmed by 1 base and 3 bases, with 7 bases remaining between them. Germline values: CDR1 SGHDT, CDR2 YYEEEE. CDR3 DNA sequence: TGTGCCAGCAGCTTGTGGACATACACTGAAGCTTTCTTT. This encodes CASSLWTYTEAFF.

V is TRBV10-2 and J is TRBJ2-7; TRBD1 might be the D (5 bases). CDR3 length equals 14 residues. V lost 3 bases, J lost 6 bases, and 15 bases lay in between. CDR1 is WSHSY and CDR2 is SAAADI in the germline V gene. The CDR3 spells CASSDRVGAAEQYF. The CDR3 DNA is TGCGCCAGCAGTGATCGAGTAGGGGCAGCCGAGCAGTACTTC.

This clone was seen a few times. The rearrangement links TRBV25-1 to TRBJ1-2; D uncertain. The length of the CDR3 is 13 residues. Trimming removed 2 bases from V and 1 base from J, with 5 bases in between. Germline V gene data show CDR1 as MGHDK and CDR2 as SYGVNS. This CDR3 reads CASSERSNYGYTF. In DNA form, the CDR3 reads TGTGCCAGCAGTGAACGGAGTAACTATGGCTACACCTTC.

CDR3 DNA sequence: TGTGCCAGCAGGGGCGGGACTCCAGATACGCAGTATTTT. This translates into CASRGGTPDTQYF. This sequence joins TRBV12-3 or TRBV12-4 and TRBJ2-3; perhaps TRBD2 as D (6 bases). V shed 6 bases and J shed 4 bases, with 11 bases lying between them. This CDR3 comprises 13 residues.

This sequence joins TRBV7-6 and TRBJ1-1; weak D call: TRBD1 (6 bases). This CDR3 contains 15 residues. The ends were cut back, 5 bases at V and 0 bases at J, with 13 bases in the middle. Germline CDR1 SGHVS, CDR2 FNYEAQ. The CDR3 DNA is TGTGCCAGCAGCCCCGGGACAACCTTGAACACTGAAGCTTTCTTT. Protein product: CASSPGTTLNTEAFF.

The chain joins TRBV27 to TRBJ2-1; D remains unclear. V lost 6 bases to trimming and J lost 1 base, with 19 bases between them. Germline assignment: CDR1 MNHEY and CDR2 SMNVEV (reference sequence). This CDR3 has 17 amino acids. CDR3 in amino acids: CASSPSQRIISYNEQFF. The DNA for the CDR3 is TGTGCCAGCAGCCCATCCCAGCGTATCATATCCTACAATGAGCAGTTCTTC.

The chain couples TRBV5-4 to TRBJ2-3; TRBD2 aligns across 13 bases. There are 18 residues in the CDR3. Germline V gives CDR1 SGHNT, CDR2 YYREEE (reference sequence). Trimming at V came to 0 bases and at J to 0 bases, leaving 4 bases not matched to a gene. The CDR3 is CASSLGLAGGTSTDTQYF. CDR3 nucleotides: TGTGCCAGCAGCTTGGGACTAGCGGGGGGAACTAGCACAGATACGCAGTATTTT.

This clone was recorded once. V gene TRBV11-2 combines with J gene TRBJ2-3, with TRBD2 matching 10 bases. V was clipped by 4 bases and J by 5 bases; unmatched bases: 18. This CDR3 is built from 19 residues. Germline V gives CDR1 SGHAT, CDR2 FQNNGV. Here the CDR3 DNA reads TGTGCCAGCAGCTCTTACCGCCTAAGCGGGGGGGCAGGTGGAGATACGCAGTATTTT. It specifies CASSSYRLSGGAGGDTQYF.

The rearrangement joins TRBV5-1 to TRBJ2-7; 10 positions match TRBD1. Germline loops: CDR1 SGHRS, CDR2 YFSETQ. The CDR3 runs 19 residues. V lost 4 bases to trimming and J lost 2 bases; unmatched junction nucleotides: 18. The chain's CDR3 is CASSPPRKNRDRGAYEQYF. CDR3 DNA sequence: TGCGCCAGCAGCCCACCAAGAAAGAACCGGGACAGGGGAGCCTACGAGCAGTACTTC.

The gene calls are TRBV6-5 and TRBJ1-1; 8 bases fit TRBD1. The CDR3 is 14 residues long. Germline V gene sequence: CDR1 MNHEY, CDR2 SVGAGI. J was trimmed by 1 base and V by 7 bases; bases with no gene match: 5. This CDR3 is CASMGGTGNTEAFF. The CDR3 DNA sequence: TGTGCCAGCATGGGGGGGACAGGGAACACTGAAGCTTTCTTT.

This chain connects TRBV10-3 to TRBJ2-3, with 10 bases lining up with TRBD2. CDR3 length: 16 amino acids. Germline V gene lookup returns CDR1 ENHRY and CDR2 SYGVKD. The V gene end was trimmed by 0 bases and the J gene end by 4 bases; junction bases not matched to a gene: 4. The DNA of the CDR3 is TGTGCCATCAGTGAGTCGGGAGCGGGGGGGCCAGATACGCAGTATTTT. Translating it yields CAISESGAGGPDTQYF.

V and J are TRBV9 and TRBJ2-6; a weak D match, TRBD2 (6 bases). CDR1 and CDR2 from the germline V gene are SGDLS and YYNGEE. The CDR3 sequence is 15 residues long. The V end was cut by 1 base, the J end by 4 bases, with 9 bases between. CDR3 nucleotide sequence: TGTGCCAGCAGCGTATGGGGGGACGGGGCCAACGTCCTGACTTTC. This gives the protein CASSVWGDGANVLTF.

The table lists this clone with a few counts. The chain links TRBV18 to TRBJ1-1; 11 bases align to TRBD1. Germline trimming cut 1 base from V and 6 bases from J; bases unmatched to any gene: 4. CDR1 KGHSH and CDR2 LQKENI come from the germline V gene. The CDR3 is 15 residues long. The CDR3 loop is CASSPRDRGWSEAFF. In DNA form, the CDR3 reads TGTGCCAGCTCACCACGGGACAGGGGGTGGTCTGAAGCTTTCTTT.

This clone was seen only once. The V and J genes are TRBV7-2 and TRBJ1-5; D gene ambiguous. The CDR3 is 12 residues long. With 3 bases removed from V and 5 bases from J, the gap between germline ends came to 5 bases. In germline, CDR1 is SGHTA, CDR2 FQGNSA. The CDR3 loop is CASSLRDQPQHF. For the CDR3, the DNA is TGTGCCAGCAGCTTGCGGGATCAGCCCCAGCATTTT.

The V call is TRBV13, the J call TRBJ1-1, with no clear D. CDR1 PRHDT and CDR2 FYEKMQ come from the germline V gene (reference sequence). The CDR3 spans 12 residues. Trimming cost V 6 bases and J 6 bases, with 11 bases left between them. This CDR3 reads CASRLRHPEAFF. DNA of the CDR3: TGTGCCAGCAGACTGCGACACCCTGAAGCTTTCTTT.

V usage is TRBV2 and J usage is TRBJ1-6, with D maybe TRBD1 (6 bases). The germline V and J ends were trimmed by 6 bases and 6 bases, with 12 bases remaining between them. Germline V gives CDR1 SNHLY, CDR2 FYNNEI. This CDR3 comprises 14 residues. The CDR3 reads CASRPGTSNSPLHF. The DNA of the CDR3 is TGTGCCAGCAGGCCGGGGACAAGTAATTCACCCCTCCACTTT.

This clone has a single count. V and J are TRBV21-1 and TRBJ2-7; the table's D call of TRBD1 was not tested on the DNA. TRBV21-1 corresponds to a pseudogene. The CDR3 sequence is 15 residues long. CDR3 nucleotides: TGTGCCAGCACCCAACAGAGATTTCCTCCCTACGAGCAGTACTTC. Its translation is CASTQQRFPPYEQYF.

In its sample, this clone was seen once. V gene TRBV6-2 or TRBV6-3 combines with J gene TRBJ1-6; 7 bases match TRBD1. Germline CDR1 MNHEY, CDR2 SVGEGT. V gave up 4 bases and J gave up 14 bases; unmatched junction bases: 8. The CDR3 consists of 13 residues. As DNA, the CDR3 is TGTGCCAGCAGTTCCCCGACAGGGTGGGCCCTCCACTTT. It translates to CASSSPTGWALHF.